The clone carrying this TCR beta chain occurred many times. Antigen: not known. The record originates from a study of T cells in Graves' hyperthyroidism and ophthalmopathy. Whole-study results and caveats: Most thyroid clonotypes that were expanded above 0.001 also turned up in blood.

Ophthalmopathy patients showed a Clinical Activity Score of at least 3, NOSPECS grade of at least 4 and duration under 3 months. Lactation, pregnancy, other autoimmune disease or uncontrolled infection excluded patients. The PBMCs studied were ones that came from 10 ml fresh peripheral blood. Amplification targeted TCR beta CDR3 regions from RNA transcripts. Primed by the HTBI set, a first-round RT-PCR was run on the TCR CDR3. TCRdb passed the multiplex PCR reads through MiXCR, listing each CDR3 protein once. Of roughly 250,000 distinct CDR3 sequences in the sample, 16% were seen once. The V gene lost 7 bases and the J gene lost 0 bases, with 21 bases spanning the gap. The CDR3 is 17 amino acids. Germline V lookup: CDR1 MDHEN, CDR2 SYDVKM.

The sample taken for sequencing was blood. This chain links TRBV28 with TRBJ1-1, with D possibly TRBD1 on 6 matching bases. The sequence was collected from a woman younger than 35 with Graves' ophthalmopathy. This chain's CDR3 is CASTVGGARGMNTEAFF. The CDR3 DNA sequence: TGTGCCAGCACAGTGGGGGGGGCAAGGGGAATGAACACTGAAGCTTTCTTT.